These 21 T cell receptor beta chains share one sample of origin, sequenced in a study of shared clonotypes between healthy human individuals. The protocol was immunoSEQ multiplex PCR, while the TCRdb copy is restricted to in-frame clones and leaves out a portion. The profile shows roughly 1,100,000 clones, about three quarters of them singletons. The sequencing sample was made of memory CD4+ T cells sorted from blood. This sample's subset: CD45RA-negative fraction. The source of these receptors is a man between 18 and 35 years old in good health.

In this sample, this clone turned up once. This rearrangement joins TRBV28 to TRBJ1-1; D is possibly TRBD1 (6 bases). Germline CDR1 MDHEN, CDR2 SYDVKM. Trimming took off 6 bases at V and 5 bases at J, with 19 bases between the two ends. This CDR3 contains 15 residues. For the CDR3, the DNA is TGTGCCAGCAGCGAAACAGGGCCCCTGAGGACTGAAGCTTTCTTT. Its protein product is CASSETGPLRTEAFF.

The V and J genes are TRBV4-2 and TRBJ2-1; tentatively, D is TRBD2 (6 bases). Germline lookup yields CDR1 LGHNA and CDR2 YNFKEQ. The V end was cut by 4 bases, the J end by 9 bases, with 19 bases between. The CDR3 spans 15 residues. CDR3: CASSPSSGEAIEQFF. DNA of the CDR3: TGTGCCAGCAGCCCGAGTAGCGGAGAAGCGATTGAGCAGTTCTTC.

The V call is TRBV4-1, the J call TRBJ2-2; the D gene is possibly TRBD1 (6 bases). Germline-derived CDR1 and CDR2 are MGHRA and YSYEKL. The CDR3 contains 16 residues. V lost 0 bases and J 5 bases, leaving 13 bases between the germline ends. The CDR3 sequence: CASSQDSTGRTGELFF. The CDR3 nucleotides read TGCGCCAGCAGCCAAGATTCAACAGGGCGAACCGGGGAGCTGTTTTTT.

The V and J genes are TRBV10-3 and TRBJ2-7; D unclear. The CDR3 is 14 residues long. Between the trimmed V and J ends, which lost 0 bases and 3 bases, there was a span of 9 bases. Germline loops: CDR1 ENHRY, CDR2 SYGVKD. CDR3: CAISESQVFYEQYF. The CDR3 DNA is TGTGCCATCAGTGAGTCGCAGGTATTCTACGAGCAGTACTTC.

In regard to this clone: The identical CDR3 is also encoded by other nucleotide sequences in the sample. The genes are TRBV6-1 and TRBJ2-7, with 9 bases identical to TRBD1. The CDR3 has 14 amino acids. J gave up 3 bases and V 7 bases, and 7 bases lay outside the gene matches. CDR1 is MNHNS, CDR2 SASEGT, per germline. The CDR3 loop reads CASTRDRGSYEQYF. The CDR3 nucleotides read TGTGCCAGCACAAGAGACAGGGGGAGCTACGAGCAGTACTTC.

The V gene is TRBV6-6, the J gene TRBJ1-4; TRBD1 matches 9 bases. The trim removed 6 bases at V and 7 bases at J, leaving 9 bases unmatched. This CDR3 is 15 amino acids long. Looked up from germline, CDR1 is MNHNY and CDR2 is SVGAGI (reference sequence). Written as DNA, the CDR3 is TGTGCCAGCAGCGCTCCGGGACAGGGCGGTGAAAAACTGTTTTTT. Encoded protein: CASSAPGQGGEKLFF.

CDR3 protein: CASSPGQGPSVGSAQHF. CDR3 DNA: TGTGCCAGCAGTCCGGGACAGGGGCCCTCGGTAGGATCGGCCCAGCATTTT. The chain combines TRBV27 with TRBJ1-5, with 10 bases fitting TRBD1. J lost 11 bases, V lost 5 bases, and 18 bases had no gene match. The CDR3 has 17 amino acids. Germline values: CDR1 MNHEY, CDR2 SMNVEV (reference sequence).

V and J are TRBV5-1 and TRBJ2-2; D is possibly TRBD1 (5 bases). The CDR3 is made up of 13 amino acids. Germline V gives CDR1 SGHRS, CDR2 YFSETQ. Trimming pared 4 bases from V and 5 bases from J, leaving 9 bases between. The CDR3 sequence: CASSTTGTGELFF. The CDR3 coding sequence is TGCGCCAGCAGCACTACAGGAACCGGGGAGCTGTTTTTT.

A note on this clone: The sample contains more than one DNA sequence encoding this CDR3. The J gene is TRBJ2-1, the V gene TRBV7-2, with 9 bases aligning to TRBD1. The CDR3 runs 15 residues. The J segment lost 2 bases and the V segment lost 5 bases, leaving 4 bases of the junction unmatched. In germline, CDR1 is SGHTA, CDR2 FQGNSA. The CDR3 sequence: CASSPDRGTYNEQFF. CDR3 nucleotide sequence: TGTGCCAGCAGCCCGGACAGGGGAACCTACAATGAGCAGTTCTTC.

The chain recombines TRBV7-3 with TRBJ1-2, with unresolved D. This CDR3 comprises 15 residues. Germline V CDR1 and CDR2: SGHTA, FQGTGA. V was trimmed by 5 bases and J by 4 bases, leaving 17 bases between them. The CDR3 DNA reads TGTGCCAGCAGCCCAAGTGGGGATCTCGCCTATGGCTACACCTTC. Translated, it gives CASSPSGDLAYGYTF.

V is TRBV5-6 and J is TRBJ2-2; TRBD1 aligns across 7 bases. The germline V gene encodes CDR1 SGHDT and CDR2 YYEEEE. J gave up 2 bases and V 4 bases, and 5 bases lay outside the gene matches. This CDR3 is 15 amino acids long. The chain's CDR3 is CASSARDRNTGELFF. CDR3 in DNA: TGTGCCAGCAGCGCCCGGGACAGAAACACCGGGGAGCTGTTTTTT. Full variable domain (missing parts from reference TRBV5-6 and TRBJ2-2): DAGVTQSPTHLIKTRGQQVTLRCSPKSGHDTVSWYQQALGQGPQFIFQYYEEEERQRGNFPDRFSGHQFPNYSSELNVNALLLGDSALYLCASSARDRNTGELFFGEGSRLTVL.

The chain uses TRBV7-2 and TRBJ1-1; no firm D call. Germline values: CDR1 SGHTA, CDR2 FQGNSA. The CDR3 extends over 12 amino acids. V dropped 3 bases and J dropped 7 bases, with 9 bases sitting between them. CDR3 loop: CASSFVGNEAFF. The DNA of the CDR3 is TGTGCCAGCAGCTTTGTGGGAAATGAAGCTTTCTTT.

This chain joins TRBV5-8 and TRBJ2-2; D might be TRBD1 (6 bases). The CDR3 loop spans 14 amino acids. The V gene's germline CDR1 is SGHTS and CDR2 YDEGEE. V lost 5 bases, J lost 6 bases, and 14 bases lay in between. This chain's CDR3 is CASSTGRLAGELFF. CDR3 nucleotide sequence: TGTGCCAGCAGTACAGGGAGATTGGCCGGGGAGCTGTTTTTT.

The CDR3 loop is CASSKQIPGQGLGYTF. The CDR3 DNA reads as TGTGCCAGCAGCAAACAAATCCCGGGACAGGGACTAGGCTACACCTTC. The rearrangement links TRBV28 to TRBJ1-2; TRBD1 agrees at 9 bases. Looked up from germline, CDR1 is MDHEN and CDR2 is SYDVKM. V dropped 6 bases and J dropped 8; count of bases not matched to a gene: 16. The CDR3 has 16 residues.

This clone was picked up a small number of times. The rearrangement uses TRBV6-1 and TRBJ2-2, with 12 bases that match TRBD2. Germline V gives CDR1 MNHNS, CDR2 SASEGT. The junction had 6 bases not matched to a gene; V was cut back by 6 bases and J by 7 bases. The CDR3 spans 15 residues. In DNA, the CDR3 is TGTGCCAGCAGGGGAGGACTAGCGGGAAGCGGGGAGCTGTTTTTT. Translation gives CASRGGLAGSGELFF.

The V call is TRBV10-3, the J call TRBJ2-7; 7 bases fit TRBD2. After removal of 3 bases from V and 8 bases from J, the junction contained 7 bases not matched to a gene. The CDR3 spans 13 residues. CDR1 and CDR2 from the germline V gene are ENHRY and SYGVKD. The CDR3 loop is CAISEGTNPQQYF. The CDR3 region has the DNA TGTGCCATCAGTGAAGGGACTAACCCTCAGCAGTACTTC.

J is TRBJ1-1 and V is TRBV5-4; weak D call: TRBD1 (5 bases). The V and J ends lost 3 bases and 11 bases respectively, with 14 bases between them. Per germline, CDR1 SGHNT and CDR2 YYREEE (reference sequence). The CDR3 sequence is 12 residues long. CDR3 in amino acids: CASSSYDSLAFF. The CDR3 bases are TGTGCCAGCAGCTCGTATGACAGCCTGGCTTTCTTT.

The chain employs TRBV6-8 and TRBJ1-4, with TRBD1 identical over 10 bases. Germline V gene data show CDR1 as MNHGY and CDR2 as SAAAGT. After removal of 5 bases from V and 8 bases from J, the junction contained 17 bases not matched to a gene. This CDR3 is built from 18 residues. CDR3 region: CASSLQPGQGRGGEKLFF. The CDR3 coding sequence is TGTGCCAGCAGTCTTCAACCGGGACAGGGGAGAGGTGGCGAAAAACTGTTTTTT.

As to this clone: The junction shows a germline mismatch at one end, possibly a read error. This chain joins TRBV6-6 and TRBJ2-7; 9 bases are shared with TRBD2. The CDR3 spans 15 residues. Germline lookup yields CDR1 MNHNY and CDR2 SVGAGI (reference sequence). CDR3 sequence: CASSDSGTSIYEQYF. CDR3 DNA: TGTGCCAGCAGTGACTCCGGGACTAGCATCTACGAGCAGTACTTC.

Worth noting for this clone: The same CDR3 also results from other DNA sequences found in this sample. The chain couples TRBV9 to TRBJ2-7, with D perhaps matching TRBD1 or TRBD2 (6 bases each). The CDR3 contains 16 residues. CDR1 SGDLS and CDR2 YYNGEE come from the germline V gene. The germline V and J ends were trimmed by 4 bases and 1 base, with 18 bases remaining between them. The CDR3 protein is CASSPRGDRKSYEQYF. The CDR3 DNA sequence: TGTGCCAGCAGCCCGAGGGGGGACCGAAAATCCTACGAGCAGTACTTC.

This chain connects TRBV5-6 to TRBJ2-5; D unresolved. The end of the DNA is better explained by TRBJ2-7, so the J call may be wrong. Germline values: CDR1 SGHDT, CDR2 YYEEEE. The CDR3 sequence is 13 residues long. The CDR3 nucleotides are TGTGCCAGCAGCTTGGTCGGGCCCTACGAGCAGTACTTC. Translated: CASSLVGPYEQYF.